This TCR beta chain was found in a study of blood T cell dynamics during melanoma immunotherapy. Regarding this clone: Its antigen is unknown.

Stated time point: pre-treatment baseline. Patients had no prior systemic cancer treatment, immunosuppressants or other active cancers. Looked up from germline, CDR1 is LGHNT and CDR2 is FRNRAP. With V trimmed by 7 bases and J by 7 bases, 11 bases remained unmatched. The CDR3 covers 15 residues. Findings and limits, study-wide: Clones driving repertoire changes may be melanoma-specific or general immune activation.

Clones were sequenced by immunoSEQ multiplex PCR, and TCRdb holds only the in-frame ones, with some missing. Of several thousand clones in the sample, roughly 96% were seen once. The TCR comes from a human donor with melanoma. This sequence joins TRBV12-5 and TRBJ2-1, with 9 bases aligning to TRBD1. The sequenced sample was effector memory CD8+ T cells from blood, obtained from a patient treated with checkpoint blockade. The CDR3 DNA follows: TGTGCTAGTGCCAACCCGACAGGGGGGAATAATGAGCAGTTCTTC. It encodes CASANPTGGNNEQFF. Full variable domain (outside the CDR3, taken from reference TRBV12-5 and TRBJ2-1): DARVTQTPRHKVTEMGQEVTMRCQPILGHNTVFWYRQTMMQGLELLAYFRNRAPLDDSGMPKDRFSAEMPDATLATLKIQPSEPRDSAVYFCASANPTGGNNEQFFGPGTRLTVL.